This T cell receptor (beta chain) was profiled in a study of blood T cell dynamics during melanoma immunotherapy. Study-wide background: Patients with metastatic melanoma got pembrolizumab or nivolumab-ipilimumab as first-line care.

Produced via immunoSEQ multiplex PCR; TCRdb's table is partial and in-frame only. The sample includes about 12,000 clones, around 91% of them seen just once. The V end was cut by 3 bases, the J end by 0 bases, with 6 bases between. CDR3 length equals 14 residues. CDR1 and CDR2 (germline): LNHNV, YYDKDF (reference sequence). Documented time point: week 3, after first cycle of checkpoint inhibitor. Response was assessed by RECIST 1.1 at 12 weeks, except a couple of rapid progressors. The sequence was obtained from a human donor with melanoma. The gene calls are TRBV15 and TRBJ1-5; D unresolved. The sequencing here drew on effector memory CD8+ T cells from blood, taken from a patient treated with checkpoint blockade. The CDR3 DNA reads TGTGCCACCAGCAGTGAGTATAGCAATCAGCCCCAGCATTTT. It codes for CATSSEYSNQPQHF.